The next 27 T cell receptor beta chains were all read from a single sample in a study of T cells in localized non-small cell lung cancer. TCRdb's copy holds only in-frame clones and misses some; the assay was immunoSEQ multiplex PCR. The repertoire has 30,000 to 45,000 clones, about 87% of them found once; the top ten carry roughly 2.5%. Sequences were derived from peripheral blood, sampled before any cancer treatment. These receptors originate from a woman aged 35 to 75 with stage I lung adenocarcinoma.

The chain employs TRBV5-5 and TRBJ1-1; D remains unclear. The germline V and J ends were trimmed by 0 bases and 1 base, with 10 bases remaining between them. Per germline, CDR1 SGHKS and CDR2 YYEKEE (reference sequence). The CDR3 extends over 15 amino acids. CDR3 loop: CASSLVPGRNTEAFF. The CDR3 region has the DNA TGTGCCAGCAGCTTGGTTCCGGGGAGGAACACTGAAGCTTTCTTT.

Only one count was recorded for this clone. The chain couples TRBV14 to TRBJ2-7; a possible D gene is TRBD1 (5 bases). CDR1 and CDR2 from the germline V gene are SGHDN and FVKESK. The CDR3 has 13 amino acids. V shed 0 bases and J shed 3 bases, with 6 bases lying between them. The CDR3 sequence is CASSQERGYEQYF. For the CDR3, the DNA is TGTGCCAGCAGCCAAGAAAGGGGCTACGAGCAGTACTTC.

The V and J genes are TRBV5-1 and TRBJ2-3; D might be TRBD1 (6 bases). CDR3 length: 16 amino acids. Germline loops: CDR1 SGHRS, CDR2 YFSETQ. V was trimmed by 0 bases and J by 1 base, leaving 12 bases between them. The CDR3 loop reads CASSLGTAIGTDTQYF. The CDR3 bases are TGCGCCAGCAGCTTGGGGACAGCCATAGGCACAGATACGCAGTATTTT.

The CDR3 spells CASSGQGASATEAFF. For the CDR3, the DNA is TGTGCCAGCAGTGGACAGGGGGCTTCAGCGACTGAAGCTTTCTTT. V usage is TRBV19 and J usage is TRBJ1-1; 11 bases fit TRBD1. Germline V lookup: CDR1 LNHDA, CDR2 SQIVND (reference sequence). V lost 9 bases to trimming and J lost 5 bases; unmatched junction nucleotides: 11. The CDR3 runs to 15 residues. The full variable domain, with the rest looked up from reference TRBV19 and TRBJ1-1, is DGGITQSPKYLFRKEGQNVTLSCEQNLNHDAMYWYRQDPGQGLRLIYYSQIVNDFQKGDIAEGYSVSREKKESFPLTVTSAQKNPTAFYLCASSGQGASATEAFFGQGTRLTVV.

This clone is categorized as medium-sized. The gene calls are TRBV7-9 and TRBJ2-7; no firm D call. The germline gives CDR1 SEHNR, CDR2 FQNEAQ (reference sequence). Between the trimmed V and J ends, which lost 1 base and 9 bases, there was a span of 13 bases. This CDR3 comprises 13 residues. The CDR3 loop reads CASSLESSGVQYF. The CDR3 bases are TGTGCCAGCAGCTTAGAATCGTCAGGAGTGCAGTACTTC. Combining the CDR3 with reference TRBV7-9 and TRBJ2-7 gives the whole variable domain DTGVSQNPRHKITKRGQNVTFRCDPISEHNRLYWYRQTLGQGPEFLTYFQNEAQLEKSRLLSDRFSAERPKGSFSTLEIQRTEQGDSAMYLCASSLESSGVQYFGPGTRLTVT.

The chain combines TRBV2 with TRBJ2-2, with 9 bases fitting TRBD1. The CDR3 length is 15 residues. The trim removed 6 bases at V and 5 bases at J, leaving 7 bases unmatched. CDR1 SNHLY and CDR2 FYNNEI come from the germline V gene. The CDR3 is CASRWGTGRTGELFF. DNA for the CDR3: TGTGCCAGCAGATGGGGGACAGGGAGGACCGGGGAGCTGTTTTTT.

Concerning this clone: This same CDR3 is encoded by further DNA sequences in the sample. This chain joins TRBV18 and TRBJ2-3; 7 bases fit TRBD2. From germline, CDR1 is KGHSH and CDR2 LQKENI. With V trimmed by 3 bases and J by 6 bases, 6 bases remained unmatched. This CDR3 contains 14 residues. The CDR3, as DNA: TGTGCCAGCTCACCGCTAGCGGAGGGTGATACGCAGTATTTT. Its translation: CASSPLAEGDTQYF.

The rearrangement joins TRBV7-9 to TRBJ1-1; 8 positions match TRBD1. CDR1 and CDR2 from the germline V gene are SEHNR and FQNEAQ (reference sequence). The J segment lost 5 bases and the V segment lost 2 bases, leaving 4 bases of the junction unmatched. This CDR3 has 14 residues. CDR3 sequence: CASSLRDRFTEAFF. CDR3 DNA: TGTGCCAGCAGCTTAAGGGACAGGTTTACTGAAGCTTTCTTT.

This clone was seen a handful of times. The CDR3 DNA sequence: TGCGCCAGCAGCCAAACGGCGGGAGGGCCAGGCACCGGGGAGCTGTTTTTT. Translated, it gives CASSQTAGGPGTGELFF. V is TRBV4-1 and J is TRBJ2-2; 9 positions agree with TRBD2. CDR3 length: 17 amino acids. V gave up 2 bases and J gave up 4 bases; unmatched junction bases: 8. The germline V gene encodes CDR1 MGHRA and CDR2 YSYEKL.

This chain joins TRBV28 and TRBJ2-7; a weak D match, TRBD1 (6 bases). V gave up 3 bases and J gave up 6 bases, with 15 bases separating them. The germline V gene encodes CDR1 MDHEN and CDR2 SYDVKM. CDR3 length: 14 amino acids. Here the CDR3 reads CASSLGTISREQYF. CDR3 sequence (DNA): TGTGCCAGCAGTTTGGGGACAATATCTCGCGAGCAGTACTTC.

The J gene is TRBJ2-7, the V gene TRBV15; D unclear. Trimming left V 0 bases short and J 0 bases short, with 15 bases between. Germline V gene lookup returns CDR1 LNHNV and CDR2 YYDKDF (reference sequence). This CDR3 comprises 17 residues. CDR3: CATSRDNIPPLSYEQYF. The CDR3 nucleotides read TGTGCCACCAGCAGAGATAATATCCCTCCACTCTCCTACGAGCAGTACTTC.

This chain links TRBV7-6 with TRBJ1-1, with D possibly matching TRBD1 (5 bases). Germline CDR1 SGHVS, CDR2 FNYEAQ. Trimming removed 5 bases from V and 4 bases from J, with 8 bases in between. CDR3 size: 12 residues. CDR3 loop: CASSRTSTEAFF. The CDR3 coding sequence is TGTGCCAGCAGCCGGACAAGCACTGAAGCTTTCTTT.

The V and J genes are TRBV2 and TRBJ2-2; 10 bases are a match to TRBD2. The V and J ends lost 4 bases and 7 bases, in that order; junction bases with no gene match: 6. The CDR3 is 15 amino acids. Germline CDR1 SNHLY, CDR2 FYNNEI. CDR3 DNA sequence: TGTGCCAGCAGTGGAGCGGGAGGGTTTAACGGGGAGCTGTTTTTT. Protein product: CASSGAGGFNGELFF.

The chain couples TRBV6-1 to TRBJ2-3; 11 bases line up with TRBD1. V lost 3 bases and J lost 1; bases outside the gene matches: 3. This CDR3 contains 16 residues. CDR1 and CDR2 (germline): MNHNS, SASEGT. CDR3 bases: TGTGCCAGCAGTGATCGGACAGGGGGCCGCACAGATACGCAGTATTTT. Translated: CASSDRTGGRTDTQYF.

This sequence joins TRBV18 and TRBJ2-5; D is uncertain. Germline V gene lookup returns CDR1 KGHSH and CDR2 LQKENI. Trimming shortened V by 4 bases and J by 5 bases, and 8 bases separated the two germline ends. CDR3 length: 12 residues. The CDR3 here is CASSRVEETQYF. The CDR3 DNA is TGTGCCAGCTCACGAGTAGAGGAGACCCAGTACTTC.

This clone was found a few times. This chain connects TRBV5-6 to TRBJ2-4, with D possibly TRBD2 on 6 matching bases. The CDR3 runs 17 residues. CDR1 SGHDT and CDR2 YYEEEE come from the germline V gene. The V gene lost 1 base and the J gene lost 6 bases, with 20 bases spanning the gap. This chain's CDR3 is CASSLFLGAGSINIQYF. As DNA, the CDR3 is TGTGCCAGCAGCTTGTTCCTCGGGGCGGGGAGCATAAACATTCAGTACTTC. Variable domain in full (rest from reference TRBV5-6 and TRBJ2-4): DAGVTQSPTHLIKTRGQQVTLRCSPKSGHDTVSWYQQALGQGPQFIFQYYEEEERQRGNFPDRFSGHQFPNYSSELNVNALLLGDSALYLCASSLFLGAGSINIQYFGAGTRLSVL.

DNA of the CDR3: TGTGCCAGCAGCGTACGGGACAGGGGATCTGGAAACACCATATATTTT. This translates into CASSVRDRGSGNTIYF. The chain employs TRBV9 and TRBJ1-3; 10 positions match TRBD1. The CDR3 has 16 amino acids. Losses at the gene ends were 1 base for V and 1 base for J; bases not matched to a gene: 2. Germline CDR1 is SGDLS and CDR2 is YYNGEE.

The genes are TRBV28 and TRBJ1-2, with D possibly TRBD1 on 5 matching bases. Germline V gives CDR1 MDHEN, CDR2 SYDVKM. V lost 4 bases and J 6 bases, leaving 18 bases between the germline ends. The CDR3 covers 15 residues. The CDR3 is CASSSVGQGLNGYTF. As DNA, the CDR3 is TGTGCCAGCAGTTCCGTGGGCCAGGGTCTTAATGGCTACACCTTC.

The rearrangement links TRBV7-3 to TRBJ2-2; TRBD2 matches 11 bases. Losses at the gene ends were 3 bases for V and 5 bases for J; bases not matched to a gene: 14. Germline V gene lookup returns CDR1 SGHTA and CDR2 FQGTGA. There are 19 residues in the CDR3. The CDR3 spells CASSFYPPGTSGWTGELFF. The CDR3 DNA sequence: TGTGCCAGCAGCTTTTATCCACCAGGGACTAGCGGATGGACCGGGGAGCTGTTTTTT.

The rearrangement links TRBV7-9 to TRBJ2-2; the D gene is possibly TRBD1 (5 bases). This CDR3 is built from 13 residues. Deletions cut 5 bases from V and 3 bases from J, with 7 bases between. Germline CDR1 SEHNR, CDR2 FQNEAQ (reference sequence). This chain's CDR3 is CASSKGDTGELFF. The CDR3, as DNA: TGTGCCAGCAGCAAAGGGGACACCGGGGAGCTGTTTTTT.

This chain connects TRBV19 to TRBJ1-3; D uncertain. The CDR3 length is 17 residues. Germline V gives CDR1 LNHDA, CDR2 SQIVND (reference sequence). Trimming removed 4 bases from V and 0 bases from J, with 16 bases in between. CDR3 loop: CASSTDFGGGSGNTIYF. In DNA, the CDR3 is TGTGCCAGTAGTACAGACTTCGGAGGCGGCTCTGGAAACACCATATATTTT.

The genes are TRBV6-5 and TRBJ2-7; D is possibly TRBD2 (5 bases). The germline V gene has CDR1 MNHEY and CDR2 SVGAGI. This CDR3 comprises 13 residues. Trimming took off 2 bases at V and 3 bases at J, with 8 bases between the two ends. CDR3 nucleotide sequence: TGTGCCAGCAGTTACGTTCGGGGCTACGAGCAGTACTTC. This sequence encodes CASSYVRGYEQYF.

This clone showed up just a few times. CDR3 sequence: CASSLSGEHTEAFF. CDR3 sequence (DNA): TGTGCCAGCAGCTTATCGGGGGAGCACACTGAAGCTTTCTTT. The V call is TRBV7-9, the J call TRBJ1-1; possible D gene TRBD1, 5 bases. In germline, CDR1 is SEHNR, CDR2 FQNEAQ (reference sequence). V dropped 2 bases and J dropped 3 bases, with 10 bases sitting between them. The CDR3 totals 14 residues.

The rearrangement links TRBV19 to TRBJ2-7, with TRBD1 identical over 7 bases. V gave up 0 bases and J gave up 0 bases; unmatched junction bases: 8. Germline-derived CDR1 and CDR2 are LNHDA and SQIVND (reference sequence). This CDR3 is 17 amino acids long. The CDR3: CASSIDSPGTVSYEQYF. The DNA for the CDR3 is TGTGCCAGTAGTATAGACAGCCCCGGGACAGTCTCCTACGAGCAGTACTTC. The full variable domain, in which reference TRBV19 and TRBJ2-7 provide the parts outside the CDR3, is DGGITQSPKYLFRKEGQNVTLSCEQNLNHDAMYWYRQDPGQGLRLIYYSQIVNDFQKGDIAEGYSVSREKKESFPLTVTSAQKNPTAFYLCASSIDSPGTVSYEQYFGPGTRLTVT.

The CDR3 sequence is CASSVSAKMNTEAFF. For the CDR3, the DNA is TGTGCCAGCAGCGTCAGTGCGAAAATGAACACTGAAGCTTTCTTT. V usage is TRBV9 and J usage is TRBJ1-1; D call uncertain. CDR1 and CDR2 (germline): SGDLS, YYNGEE. V was shortened by 2 bases and J by 0 bases, with 11 bases between the two germline ends. The CDR3 covers 15 residues.

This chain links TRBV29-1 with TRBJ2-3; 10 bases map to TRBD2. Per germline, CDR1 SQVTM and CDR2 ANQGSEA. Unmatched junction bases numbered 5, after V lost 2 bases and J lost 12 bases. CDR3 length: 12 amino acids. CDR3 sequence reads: CSVESGRGRQYF. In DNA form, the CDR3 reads TGCAGCGTTGAAAGCGGGAGGGGTCGCCAGTATTTT.

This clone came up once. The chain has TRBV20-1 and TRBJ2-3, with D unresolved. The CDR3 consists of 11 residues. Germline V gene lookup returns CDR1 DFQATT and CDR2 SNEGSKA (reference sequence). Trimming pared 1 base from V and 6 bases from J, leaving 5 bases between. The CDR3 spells CSARVRDTQYF. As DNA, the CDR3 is TGCAGTGCTAGAGTGCGGGATACGCAGTATTTT.